The source of this T cell receptor beta chain is a study of blood T cell repertoires in COVID-19. In the study overall: Both acute and convalescent COVID-19 samples were obtained from the United States, Italy and Spain. Sources were T cells, B-cell-depleted T cells, or PBMCs; the material itself was cDNA or gDNA.

Germline CDR1 is SGHAT and CDR2 is FQNNGV. Trimming cost V 1 base and J 0 bases, with 3 bases left between them. This CDR3 region has 13 residues. As originally analysed: Quantification of nucleated cells was approximated via reference gene primer amplification. Clones were sequenced by immunoSEQ multiplex PCR, and TCRdb holds only the in-frame ones, with some missing. V and J calls and clone size follow that table, whereas D and trimming were derived from the DNA. Found here are 84,000 or so clones, about 92% of them singletons; the top ten hold roughly 6.4%. This receptor was identified in a woman aged 55-70 years with active COVID-19. V usage is TRBV11-2 and J usage is TRBJ1-1; D remains unclear. Material: peripheral blood. The CDR3 DNA follows: TGTGCCAGCAGCTTAGCGGTGAACACTGAAGCTTTCTTT. Protein sequence: CASSLAVNTEAFF. The complete variable domain, with remaining parts taken from reference TRBV11-2 and TRBJ1-1, reads EAGVAQSPRYKIIEKRQSVAFWCNPISGHATLYWYQQILGQGPKLLIQFQNNGVVDDSQLPKDRFSAERLKGVDSTLKIQPAKLEDSAVYLCASSLAVNTEAFFGQGTRLTVV.